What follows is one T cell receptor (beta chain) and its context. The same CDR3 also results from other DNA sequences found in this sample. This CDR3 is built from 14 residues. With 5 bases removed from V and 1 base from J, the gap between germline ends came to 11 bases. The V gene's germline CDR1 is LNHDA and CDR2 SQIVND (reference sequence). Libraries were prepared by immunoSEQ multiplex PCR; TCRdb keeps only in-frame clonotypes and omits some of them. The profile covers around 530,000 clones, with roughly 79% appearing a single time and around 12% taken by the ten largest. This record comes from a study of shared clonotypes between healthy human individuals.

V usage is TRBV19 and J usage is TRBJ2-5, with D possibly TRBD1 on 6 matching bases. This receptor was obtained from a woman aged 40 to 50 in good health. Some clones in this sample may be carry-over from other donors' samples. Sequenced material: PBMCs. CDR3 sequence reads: CASSPGHLQETQYF. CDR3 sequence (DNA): TGTGCCAGTAGTCCGGGACACCTCCAAGAGACCCAGTACTTC.